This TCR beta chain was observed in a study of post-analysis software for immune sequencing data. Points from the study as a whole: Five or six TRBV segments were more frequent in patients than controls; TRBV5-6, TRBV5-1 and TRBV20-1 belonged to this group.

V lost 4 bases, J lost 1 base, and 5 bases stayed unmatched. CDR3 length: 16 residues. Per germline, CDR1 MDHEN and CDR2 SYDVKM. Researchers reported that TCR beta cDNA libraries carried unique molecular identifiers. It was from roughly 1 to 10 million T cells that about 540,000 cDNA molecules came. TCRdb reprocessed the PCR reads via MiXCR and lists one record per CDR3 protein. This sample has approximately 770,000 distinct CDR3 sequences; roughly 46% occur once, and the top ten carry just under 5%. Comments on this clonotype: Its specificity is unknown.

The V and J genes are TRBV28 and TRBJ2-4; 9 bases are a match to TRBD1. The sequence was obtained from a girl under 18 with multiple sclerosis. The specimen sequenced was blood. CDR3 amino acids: CASSSGQGLAKNIQYF. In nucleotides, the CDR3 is TGTGCCAGCAGTTCGGGACAGGGACTCGCCAAAAACATTCAGTACTTC. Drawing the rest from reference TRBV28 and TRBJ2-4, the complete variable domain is DVKVTQSSRYLVKRTGEKVFLECVQDMDHENMFWYRQDPGLGLRLIYFSYDVKMKEKGDIPEGYSVSREKKERFSLILESASTNQTSMYLCASSSGQGLAKNIQYFGAGTRLSVL.